This record covers a single T cell receptor beta chain. The data were obtained in a study of blood T cell repertoires in COVID-19. Participant-reported clinical history was the basis for cohort assignment. Donors in Cohort 3 counted as recovered after two negative PCRs, clearance, or symptom resolution. V shed 0 bases and J shed 9 bases, with 15 bases lying between them. Germline V gene sequence: CDR1 LGHDT, CDR2 YNNKEL (reference sequence). This CDR3 has 15 residues. Sequencing was performed with immunoSEQ multiplex PCR; in TCRdb, only in-frame clones are kept and a portion is missing. The sample records fewer than 350,000 clones, approximately 91% being singletons.

The clonotype comes from a man aged 60 to 69 who had recovered from COVID-19. Sample: PBMCs or T cells enriched from blood (not recorded which). V usage is TRBV3-1 (or the pseudogene TRBV3-2) and J usage is TRBJ2-1, with a possible D match to TRBD2 (5 bases). The CDR3 DNA reads as TGTGCCAGCAGCCAAGAAGCAAATAGCGCCCGTGAGCAGTTCTTC. The encoded protein is CASSQEANSAREQFF.